The clone carrying this T cell receptor (beta chain) qualifies as medium-sized. The antigen remains undetermined. The ends were cut back, 1 base at V and 4 bases at J, with 8 bases in the middle. The CDR3 contains 13 residues. Per the germline V gene, CDR1 is SGHRS and CDR2 is YFSETQ. The table came from immunoSEQ multiplex PCR; TCRdb's copy has only in-frame clones and leaves some out. The sample has around 130,000 clones; 80% to 90% are singletons. The data derive from a study of T cell responses to AZD1222 COVID-19 vaccine. General observations from the study: Unmutated variant regions are reportedly the target of nearly half of TCRs that are spike-specific. Spike-specific TCR breadth and depth grew following two AZD1222 doses.

This receptor was identified in an adult in good health. Specimen: peripheral blood, collected on day 0 of AZD1222 vaccination. This sequence joins TRBV5-1 and TRBJ1-1; D is unclear. The CDR3 DNA reads as TGCGCCAGCAGCTTGACAGCCGGCACTGAAGCTTTCTTT. Translation: CASSLTAGTEAFF.